The 26 T cell receptor beta chains below all came from one sample that was sequenced in a study of blood T cell repertoires in COVID-19. Sequenced by immunoSEQ multiplex PCR; TCRdb stores in-frame clones only, minus some. The sample comprises 30,000 or so clones, over 80% of which are singletons, and 9.9% rests with the top ten. Material: peripheral blood. These receptor sequences come from a human donor with active COVID-19. The donor label of this sample is uncertain.

The chain uses TRBV11-2 and TRBJ1-2; TRBD1 matches 8 bases. This CDR3 is built from 13 residues. The V segment lost 6 bases and the J segment 3 bases; nucleotides outside the gene matches: 3. CDR1 and CDR2 from the germline V gene are SGHAT and FQNNGV. CDR3 in DNA: TGTGCCAGCAGTGGGGACAGGCACTATGGCTACACCTTC. Translated, it gives CASSGDRHYGYTF.

The chain links TRBV6-5 to TRBJ1-4; 7 positions match TRBD1. Germline V gives CDR1 MNHEY, CDR2 SVGAGI. Trimming took 10 bases from V and 8 from J; bases not matched to a gene: 16. The CDR3 spans 15 residues. The DNA of the CDR3 is TGTGCCACCTCCGGGACAGATACCAACTTGGAAAAACTGTTTTTT. It translates to CATSGTDTNLEKLFF.

The chain is built from TRBV4-3 and TRBJ1-3, with unresolved D. Germline lookup yields CDR1 LGHNA and CDR2 YSLEER. The CDR3 runs 16 residues. Trimming left V 1 base short and J 1 base short, with 11 bases between. The CDR3: CASSQVWGGSGNTIYF. In DNA, the CDR3 is TGCGCCAGCAGCCAAGTGTGGGGAGGTTCTGGAAACACCATATATTTT.

The chain has TRBV10-1 and TRBJ2-3; 7 nucleotides match TRBD1. Per germline, CDR1 WNHNN and CDR2 SYGVQD (reference sequence). CDR3 length: 14 amino acids. V dropped 7 bases and J dropped 5; count of bases not matched to a gene: 9. The CDR3 DNA sequence: TGCGCCAGCAAAGACCACAGGGGCCAAGATACGCAGTATTTT. Encoded protein: CASKDHRGQDTQYF.

In its sample, this clone was seen once. The chain couples TRBV7-8 to TRBJ2-5; 10 positions match TRBD2. After removal of 6 bases from V and 0 bases from J, the junction contained 7 bases not matched to a gene. CDR1 is SGHVS, CDR2 FQNEAQ, per germline. The length of the CDR3 is 16 residues. The CDR3 DNA is TGTGCCAGCAGTTTCAGCGGGAGGGGTAACCAAGAGACCCAGTACTTC. Encoded protein: CASSFSGRGNQETQYF.

This CDR3 reads CASSPQGAQTQYF. DNA for the CDR3: TGTGCCAGCAGTCCCCAGGGGGCGCAGACCCAGTACTTC. J is TRBJ2-5 and V is TRBV27; 8 nucleotides align to TRBD1. V shed 5 bases, J shed 6 bases, and the junction held 5 bases outside the gene matches. CDR3 length: 13 amino acids. From germline, CDR1 is MNHEY and CDR2 SMNVEV (reference sequence).

V usage is TRBV28 and J usage is TRBJ1-6, with D unresolved. V lost 3 bases and J 9 bases, leaving 6 bases between the germline ends. This CDR3 contains 12 residues. From germline, CDR1 is MDHEN and CDR2 SYDVKM. The CDR3 DNA is TGTGCCAGCAGTTTCGGAGTTTCACCCCTCCACTTT. Its translation is CASSFGVSPLHF.

The chain employs TRBV7-9 and TRBJ1-5; possible D gene TRBD1, 5 bases. CDR1 SEHNR and CDR2 FQNEAQ come from the germline V gene (reference sequence). This CDR3 contains 14 residues. V lost 5 bases and J 8 bases, leaving 16 bases between the germline ends. The DNA for the CDR3 is TGTGCCAGCAGCCCCCCGGGAGGGGCCGAGCCCCAGCATTTT. It is translated as CASSPPGGAEPQHF.

The chain combines TRBV10-1 with TRBJ2-7; 9 bases fit TRBD2. The V segment lost 0 bases and the J segment 5 bases; nucleotides outside the gene matches: 5. This CDR3 comprises 15 residues. Per the germline V gene, CDR1 is WNHNN and CDR2 is SYGVQD (reference sequence). The CDR3 here is CASSESAAGGDEQYF. The CDR3 DNA follows: TGCGCCAGCAGTGAGTCGGCAGCGGGGGGCGACGAGCAGTACTTC.

V is TRBV6-2 or TRBV6-3 and J is TRBJ2-7; tentative D call: TRBD2 (5 bases). The CDR3 totals 11 residues. CDR1 and CDR2 (germline): MNHEY, SVGEGT. Trimming took off 2 bases at V and 9 bases at J, with 8 bases between the two ends. For the CDR3, the DNA is TGTGCCAGCAGTTACCTAGCTGTGCAGTACTTC. This translates into CASSYLAVQYF.

V and J are TRBV5-5 and TRBJ1-4, with 10 bases that match TRBD1. In germline, CDR1 is SGHKS, CDR2 YYEKEE (reference sequence). V dropped 0 bases and J dropped 7; count of bases not matched to a gene: 12. The CDR3 runs to 18 residues. Here the CDR3 reads CASSLEGTGANPGEKLFF. The CDR3, as DNA: TGTGCCAGCAGCTTGGAAGGGACAGGGGCCAACCCAGGTGAAAAACTGTTTTTT.

The chain links TRBV4-2 to TRBJ1-2; D not certain. Germline CDR1 reads LGHNA; CDR2 reads YNFKEQ. The CDR3 has 14 residues. V gave up 0 bases and J gave up 8 bases, with 13 bases separating them. The CDR3 spells CASSQDGDGWGYTF. CDR3 in DNA: TGTGCCAGCAGCCAAGATGGTGACGGGTGGGGCTACACCTTC.

J is TRBJ2-7 and V is TRBV15; tentatively, D is TRBD1 (6 bases). V was pared by 3 bases and J by 0 bases, with 15 bases between. The V gene's germline CDR1 is LNHNV and CDR2 YYDKDF (reference sequence). This CDR3 spans 16 amino acids. The CDR3 region has the DNA TGTGCCACCAGCAGTGAGAGACAGGAGTTCTCCTACGAGCAGTACTTC. As protein: CATSSERQEFSYEQYF.

The chain is built from TRBV5-1 and TRBJ2-7; D gene ambiguous. Per the germline V gene, CDR1 is SGHRS and CDR2 is YFSETQ. V lost 4 bases and J lost 2, with 13 bases in between. The CDR3 sequence is 14 residues long. CDR3 in DNA: TGCGCCAGCAGCCCTCAGACAAACCCCTACGAGCAGTACTTC. The encoded protein is CASSPQTNPYEQYF.

The chain uses TRBV4-2 and TRBJ2-3, with D tentatively TRBD2 (6 bases). The CDR3 is made up of 15 amino acids. CDR1 and CDR2 from the germline V gene are LGHNA and YNFKEQ. Trimming left V 4 bases short and J 3 bases short, with 14 bases between. In DNA form, the CDR3 reads TGTGCCAGCAGCCCCCTAGCGATTTTAACAGATACGCAGTATTTT. It codes for CASSPLAILTDTQYF.

The rearrangement links TRBV3-1 (or the pseudogene TRBV3-2) to TRBJ2-5, with TRBD1 identical over 7 bases. Trimming cost V 4 bases and J 3 bases; bases outside gene matches: 32. This CDR3 region has 23 residues. Per the germline V gene, CDR1 is LGHDT and CDR2 is YNNKEL (reference sequence). The CDR3 sequence is CASSPLLPRGRDAPTGDKETQYF. In nucleotides, the CDR3 is TGTGCCAGCAGCCCGCTCCTGCCCCGGGGACGTGACGCACCCACAGGGGACAAAGAGACCCAGTACTTC.

This chain links TRBV5-1 with TRBJ2-7; D may be TRBD2 (6 bases). CDR1 and CDR2 from the germline V gene are SGHRS and YFSETQ. This CDR3 spans 14 amino acids. V lost 0 bases to trimming and J lost 2 bases, with 9 bases between them. CDR3 DNA sequence: TGCGCCAGCAGCTTGGCCGGGACTCCCTACGAGCAGTACTTC. It yields the protein CASSLAGTPYEQYF.

V is TRBV6-5 and J is TRBJ1-4, with a weak D call TRBD1 (5 bases). Trimming shortened V by 6 bases and J by 2 bases, and 10 bases separated the two germline ends. This CDR3 comprises 14 residues. Germline V gene data show CDR1 as MNHEY and CDR2 as SVGAGI. The CDR3 coding sequence is TGTGCCAGCAGGTCGGGGGTGACTAATGAAAAACTGTTTTTT. It encodes CASRSGVTNEKLFF.

The rearrangement uses TRBV25-1 and TRBJ1-2, with 11 bases fitting TRBD1. CDR1 is MGHDK, CDR2 SYGVNS, per germline. This CDR3 contains 14 residues. Trimming at V came to 6 bases and at J to 4 bases, leaving 4 bases not matched to a gene. The CDR3 bases are TGTGCCAGCAGCGGACAGGGGGCCATCTATGGCTACACCTTC. Protein: CASSGQGAIYGYTF.

The J gene is TRBJ2-3, the V gene TRBV7-3; 11 bases are shared with TRBD2. Germline V lookup: CDR1 SGHTA, CDR2 FQGTGA. J was trimmed by 1 base and V by 4 bases; bases with no gene match: 1. CDR3 length: 15 amino acids. Here the CDR3 reads CASSSGLAGTDTQYF. In nucleotides, the CDR3 is TGTGCCAGCAGCTCGGGACTAGCGGGCACAGATACGCAGTATTTT. Full variable domain (rest looked up from reference TRBV7-3 and TRBJ2-3): GAGVSQTPSNKVTEKGKYVELRCDPISGHTALYWYRQSLGQGPEFLIYFQGTGAADDSGLPNDRFFAVRPEGSVSTLKIQRTERGDSAVYLCASSSGLAGTDTQYFGPGTRLTVL.

The J gene is TRBJ2-3, the V gene TRBV10-1; 9 positions match TRBD1. The CDR3 has 21 amino acids. From germline, CDR1 is WNHNN and CDR2 SYGVQD (reference sequence). Trimming cost V 6 bases and J 1 base; bases outside gene matches: 23. CDR3 DNA sequence: TGCGCCAGCAGCTACCTAGATCGGGACAGGGAAGGGGAGGGTCGCACAGATACGCAGTATTTT. Translating it yields CASSYLDRDREGEGRTDTQYF.

The J gene is TRBJ1-5, the V gene TRBV6-2 or TRBV6-3; D remains unclear. Trimming stripped 1 base from V and 4 bases from J, with 20 bases between. The germline CDR1 and CDR2 sequences are MNHEY and SVGEGT. The CDR3 is 18 amino acids. This chain's CDR3 is CASSYFMSRGVTNQPQHF. The CDR3 DNA reads as TGTGCCAGCAGTTACTTTATGTCCCGGGGAGTCACTAATCAGCCCCAGCATTTT.

The chain employs TRBV27 and TRBJ1-1, with D possibly TRBD1 on 5 matching bases. V was trimmed by 8 bases and J by 4 bases, leaving 8 bases between them. Germline-derived CDR1 and CDR2 are MNHEY and SMNVEV (reference sequence). The CDR3 runs 11 residues. The CDR3: CASGRGTEAFF. CDR3 nucleotide sequence: TGTGCCAGCGGAAGGGGCACTGAAGCTTTCTTT.

The chain couples TRBV9 to TRBJ2-2; possible D gene TRBD2, 7 bases. CDR1 and CDR2 (germline): SGDLS, YYNGEE. The CDR3 contains 16 residues. V was clipped by 5 bases and J by 7 bases, with 21 bases between them. CDR3 region: CASSTTGGPMVGELFF. The CDR3, as DNA: TGTGCCAGCAGTACCACGGGGGGCCCAATGGTCGGGGAGCTGTTTTTT.

The V call is TRBV6-5, the J call TRBJ2-7; 8 bases are shared with TRBD2. CDR1 and CDR2 from the germline V gene are MNHEY and SVGAGI. This CDR3 is 14 amino acids long. V trimming: 7 bases; J trimming: 1 base; junction bases outside the gene matches: 6. For the CDR3, the DNA is TGTGCCAGCACCCCGGGACTAGTTTCCTACGAGCAGTACTTC. Amino acids: CASTPGLVSYEQYF.

This chain uses TRBV14 with TRBJ2-5, with D perhaps TRBD2 (6 bases). This CDR3 is built from 14 residues. Germline V lookup: CDR1 SGHDN, CDR2 FVKESK. V was cut by 4 bases and J by 5 bases, with 14 bases left in between. The CDR3 bases are TGTGCCAGCAGCCTGCCGGGACTCAGCGAGACCCAGTACTTC. Its protein product is CASSLPGLSETQYF.